These T cell receptor beta chains were read from a single sample in a study of blood T cell repertoires in COVID-19. Profiled with immunoSEQ multiplex PCR; TCRdb holds only in-frame clones, not every one. The top ten hold roughly 3.8% of the sample, which has roughly 140,000 clones, approximately 80% seen once. Sequences were obtained from PBMCs or T cells enriched from blood (not recorded which). These receptors were taken from a man between 45 and 60 years old in a cohort exposed to, infected with or recovered from COVID-19 (not recorded which). CDR3s include the opening cysteine and the closing phenylalanine or tryptophan. The D gene is left open where the match is weak. Size values are once, few and many counts, or a class for expanded clones, and some rows have none.

few	14	TRBV4-1	TRBJ1-6	TRBD1	CASSPRTGELALHF	TGCGCCAGCAGCCCCAGGACAGGGGAGTTGGCCCTCCACTTT
NA	13	TRBV5-4	TRBJ2-3	NA	CASSPTSSDTQYF	TGTGCCAGCAGCCCAACTAGTTCAGATACGCAGTATTTT
NA	13	TRBV19	TRBJ1-1	NA	CASSSGAYTEAFF	TGTGCCAGTAGTTCAGGGGCCTACACTGAAGCTTTCTTT
NA	16	TRBV28	TRBJ2-1	NA	CASSLWSGRYDNEQFF	TGTGCCAGCAGTTTATGGTCAGGGAGGTACGACAATGAGCAGTTCTTC
NA	13	TRBV7-2	TRBJ2-7	NA	CASSFPGRGEQYF	TGTGCCAGCAGCTTTCCCGGGCGAGGGGAGCAGTACTTC
NA	20	TRBV5-1	TRBJ2-1	TRBD2	CASSPQPGLAGSSSYNEQFF	TGCGCCAGCAGCCCCCAGCCGGGACTAGCGGGATCGAGCTCCTACAATGAGCAGTTCTTC
NA	13	TRBV7-2	TRBJ2-5	NA	CASSLNRGETQYF	TGTGCCAGCAGCTTAAATAGGGGGGAGACCCAGTACTTC
NA	15	TRBV5-4	TRBJ2-7	TRBD2	CASSRLGTSGYEQYF	TGTGCCAGCAGCCGTTTGGGGACTAGCGGCTACGAGCAGTACTTC
NA	13	TRBV29-1	TRBJ1-1	NA	CSVRRQVNTEAFF	TGCAGCGTCCGCAGACAGGTGAACACTGAAGCTTTCTTT
NA	10	TRBV20-1	TRBJ2-5	TRBD1	CSGTVETQYF	TGCAGCGGGACAGTCGAGACCCAGTACTTC
NA	13	TRBV18	TRBJ1-3	NA	CASVQGFGNTIYF	TGTGCCAGCGTCCAGGGGTTCGGAAACACCATATATTTT
NA	14	TRBV15	TRBJ2-4	NA	CATSSTGAKNIQYF	TGTGCCACCAGCAGCACCGGGGCCAAAAACATTCAGTACTTC
NA	17	TRBV19	TRBJ2-5	NA	CASSSTPRGAGTVTQYF	TGTGCCAGTAGTTCAACGCCCCGGGGGGCTGGTACTGTGACCCAGTACTTC
few	14	TRBV5-4	TRBJ2-3	TRBD1	CASSFQGARDTQYF	TGTGCCAGCAGCTTTCAGGGGGCCCGGGATACGCAGTATTTT
NA	17	TRBV11-3	TRBJ2-3	TRBD2	CASSSGGTTPWSDTQYF	TGTGCCAGCAGCTCCGGGGGGACTACGCCTTGGTCGGATACGCAGTATTTT
NA	17	TRBV5-1	TRBJ2-7	TRBD1	CASRPGGGQGLLREQYF	TGCGCCAGCAGACCGGGCGGGGGACAGGGACTCCTTCGCGAGCAGTACTTC
NA	15	TRBV9	TRBJ1-2	TRBD1	CASSSPGQRNYGYTF	TGTGCCAGCAGCAGCCCGGGACAGCGGAACTATGGCTACACCTTC
NA	14	TRBV29-1	TRBJ2-3	TRBD1	CSVTDRDVTDTQYF	TGCAGCGTCACGGACAGGGATGTCACAGATACGCAGTATTTT
NA	14	TRBV20-1	TRBJ1-3	NA	CSASPRGSGNTIYF	TGCAGTGCTAGTCCCAGGGGCTCTGGAAACACCATATATTTT
NA	13	TRBV24-1	TRBJ1-2	NA	CATSSGTDYGYTF	TGTGCCACCAGTAGCGGGACGGACTATGGCTACACCTTC
NA	13	TRBV24-1	TRBJ2-2	NA	CATSDLGTGELFF	TGTGCCACCAGTGATCTCGGCACCGGGGAGCTGTTTTTT
NA	15	TRBV5-1	TRBJ1-1	TRBD1	CASSLGQGARTEAFF	TGCGCCAGCAGCTTGGGGCAGGGGGCTCGTACTGAAGCTTTCTTT
NA	16	TRBV28	TRBJ2-2	TRBD2	CASGLAGVMGTGELFF	TGTGCCAGCGGACTAGCGGGAGTAATGGGAACCGGGGAGCTGTTTTTT
NA	18	TRBV6-2/TRBV6-3	TRBJ1-2	NA	CASSYSIFETLLSYGYTF	TGTGCCAGCAGTTACTCGATCTTCGAGACTCTACTGAGCTATGGCTACACCTTC
NA	17	TRBV5-4	TRBJ2-3	TRBD2	CASSWRGGGRGTDTQYF	TGTGCCAGCAGCTGGAGAGGCGGGGGGCGCGGCACAGATACGCAGTATTTT
NA	17	TRBV9	TRBJ2-3	TRBD2	CASSVGLAGGITDTQYF	TGTGCCAGCAGCGTAGGACTAGCGGGGGGGATCACAGATACGCAGTATTTT
few	15	TRBV6-4	TRBJ1-6	TRBD1	CASSFLRDRNSPLHF	TGTGCCAGCAGTTTTCTCCGGGACAGAAATTCACCCCTCCACTTT
NA	15	TRBV18	TRBJ2-5	TRBD2	CASSQFAGGQETQYF	TGTGCCAGCTCACAATTTGCGGGAGGCCAAGAGACCCAGTACTTC
NA	14	TRBV5-1	TRBJ2-3	NA	CASRESGVIDTQYF	TGCGCCAGCAGGGAGTCAGGGGTAATAGATACGCAGTATTTT
few	18	TRBV5-8	TRBJ1-5	NA	CASSLASGIGISNQPQHF	TGTGCCAGCAGCTTGGCTTCAGGGATAGGCATCAGCAATCAGCCCCAGCATTTT
NA	16	TRBV5-1	TRBJ2-7	NA	CASSLGLAPQSHEQYF	TGCGCCAGCAGCTTGGGGCTAGCGCCACAGTCCCACGAGCAGTACTTC
NA	16	TRBV5-5	TRBJ1-1	NA	CASSLASTRSNTEAFF	TGTGCCAGCAGCTTGGCCTCGACACGTTCGAACACTGAAGCTTTCTTT
NA	12	TRBV10-2	TRBJ2-7	NA	CASRAASYEQYF	TGCGCCAGCAGGGCGGCCAGCTACGAGCAGTACTTC
NA	15	TRBV10-1	TRBJ2-5	TRBD2	CASSETSGNRETQYF	TGCGCCAGCAGTGAGACTAGCGGGAACCGAGAGACCCAGTACTTC
NA	13	TRBV11-2	TRBJ1-2	TRBD1	CASSLTGGFGYTF	TGTGCCAGCAGCCTCACAGGGGGGTTTGGCTACACCTTC
once	16	TRBV15	TRBJ2-1	TRBD2	CATSGELAGSYNEQFF	TGTGCCACCAGCGGGGAGCTAGCGGGATCCTACAATGAGCAGTTCTTC
NA	14	TRBV14	TRBJ2-7	NA	CASSQALARNEQYF	TGTGCCAGCAGCCAAGCCCTAGCTAGAAACGAGCAGTACTTC
few	15	TRBV4-1	TRBJ2-1	TRBD2	CASSQSLAGLNEQFF	TGCGCCAGCAGCCAGTCTTTAGCGGGGCTCAATGAGCAGTTCTTC
NA	14	TRBV5-1	TRBJ1-1	NA	CASSSRAPNTEAFF	TGCGCCAGCAGCTCCAGGGCCCCCAACACTGAAGCTTTCTTT
medium-sized	15	TRBV6-4	TRBJ2-1	TRBD1	CASSDRTGGYNEQFF	TGTGCCAGCAGTGACCGGACAGGGGGCTACAATGAGCAGTTCTTC
few	14	TRBV10-1	TRBJ2-6	NA	CASSPGSGANVLTF	TGCGCCAGCAGTCCAGGATCCGGGGCCAACGTCCTGACTTTC
once	11	TRBV5-5	TRBJ2-1	NA	CASSSNNVQFF	TGTGCCAGCAGCAGTAACAACGTGCAGTTCTTC
NA	16	TRBV4-1	TRBJ2-7	TRBD1	CASSQEEGGPPYEQYF	TGCGCCAGCAGCCAAGAAGAAGGGGGCCCCCCCTACGAGCAGTACTTC
NA	12	TRBV6-5	TRBJ1-2	TRBD1	CALVKGAYGYTF	TGTGCCCTGGTGAAGGGGGCCTATGGCTACACCTTC
NA	14	TRBV27	TRBJ1-3	TRBD1	CASRGQGGGNTIYF	TGTGCCAGCAGGGGACAGGGCGGTGGAAACACCATATATTTT
few	12	TRBV5-4	TRBJ2-7	NA	CASSFQAREQYF	TGTGCCAGCAGCTTCCAAGCGCGAGAGCAGTACTTC
once	14	TRBV5-8	TRBJ2-7	NA	CASERWGVSYEQYF	TGTGCCAGCGAGAGGTGGGGGGTCTCCTACGAGCAGTACTTC
NA	15	TRBV7-9	TRBJ1-5	TRBD1	CASSLGQGGGQPQHF	TGTGCCAGCAGCTTGGGACAGGGAGGAGGCCAGCCCCAGCATTTT
NA	16	TRBV3-1/TRBV3-2	TRBJ2-5	TRBD2	CASSRLDAGGVETQYF	TGTGCCAGCAGTCGTCTGGACGCGGGGGGAGTGGAGACCCAGTACTTC
NA	16	TRBV3-1/TRBV3-2	TRBJ1-6	NA	CASSQGEGLRNSPLHF	TGTGCCAGCAGCCAAGGGGAGGGACTCCGGAATTCACCCCTCCACTTT
NA	14	TRBV29-1	TRBJ2-3	NA	CSVASVQRTDTQYF	TGCAGCGTGGCTAGCGTCCAAAGGACAGATACGCAGTATTTT
NA	15	TRBV5-6	TRBJ2-3	NA	CASSLDRIGTDTQYF	TGTGCCAGCAGCTTGGACAGGATTGGCACAGATACGCAGTATTTT
NA	19	TRBV3-1/TRBV3-2	TRBJ2-3	TRBD2	CASSQGTSGGVGGTDTQYF	TGTGCCAGCAGCCAAGGGACTAGCGGGGGGGTCGGCGGCACAGATACGCAGTATTTT
NA	16	TRBV13	TRBJ2-1	TRBD2	CASSLGPSGPYNEQFF	TGTGCCAGCAGCTTAGGCCCTAGCGGCCCCTACAATGAGCAGTTCTTC
NA	17	TRBV5-1	TRBJ2-5	TRBD2	CASSFTSGGALEETQYF	TGCGCCAGCAGCTTCACTAGCGGGGGGGCATTAGAAGAGACCCAGTACTTC
NA	17	TRBV19	TRBJ1-4	TRBD1	CASSPGGFFAYNEKLFF	TGTGCCAGTAGTCCAGGGGGCTTTTTTGCCTACAATGAAAAACTGTTTTTT
NA	14	TRBV28	TRBJ1-5	NA	CASSPPPSHQPQHF	TGTGCCAGCAGCCCCCCCCCTAGCCATCAGCCCCAGCATTTT
NA	16	TRBV4-3	TRBJ1-3	NA	CASSQDSGGTGNTIYF	TGCGCCAGCAGCCAAGATTCGGGGGGTACGGGAAACACCATATATTTT